This T cell receptor (beta chain) emerged from a study of shared clonotypes between healthy human individuals. The V gene's germline CDR1 is GTSNPN and CDR2 SVGIG (reference sequence). V lost 3 bases and J 4 bases, leaving 10 bases between the germline ends. CDR3 length: 14 amino acids. Sequenced by immunoSEQ multiplex PCR; TCRdb stores in-frame clones only, minus some. In the table there are some 2.1 million clones, roughly 95% of which are singletons. The naive CD8 population came from CD45RO-negative cells selected for CCR7, without terminally differentiated effector memory CD45RA+ cells. The genes are TRBV30 and TRBJ2-6, with TRBD2 as a possible D gene (7 bases). The TCR was taken from a man younger than 35 in good health. Some clones in this sample may be carry-over from other donors' samples. The source material was naive CD8+ T cells from PBMCs. The CDR3, as DNA: TGTGCCTGGAGCGGGGGGCGAGGGGCCAACGTCCTGACTTTC. Translation: CAWSGGRGANVLTF.